The rows below give T cell receptor beta chains drawn from one sample of a study of cytomegalovirus exposure and HLA in healthy donors. Data came from immunoSEQ multiplex PCR; TCRdb stores just in-frame clones and leaves some out. There are around 200,000 clones in the sample; 70% to 75% occur only once, and 4% to 5% lies in the top ten. The sequenced material came from PBMCs. These receptors were collected from a young man in good health and CMV-seropositive. The CDR3 runs from the conserved cysteine through the conserved F or W. D genes are given only for firm matches. Where a row states a size, it is once, few, many or the class of an expanded clone; other rows omit it.

v_call: TRBV27; d_call: -; clone_size: -; j_call: TRBJ1-2; cdr3_nt: TGTGCCAGCAGCCTCACGTGGGGCAGCGTCTACACCTTC; cdr3_aa: CASSLTWGSVYTF
v_call: TRBV7-3; d_call: -; clone_size: once; j_call: TRBJ1-2; cdr3_nt: TGTGCCAGCAGCCCTGCGCAGGGCTGGGGCTACACCTTC; cdr3_aa: CASSPAQGWGYTF
v_call: TRBV23-1; d_call: TRBD1; clone_size: few; j_call: TRBJ1-4; cdr3_nt: TGCGCCAGCAGTCAATCCCAGGGTGCAGGGGGCAGTGAAAAACTGTTTTTT; cdr3_aa: CASSQSQGAGGSEKLFF
v_call: TRBV6-1; d_call: TRBD2; clone_size: -; j_call: TRBJ2-7; cdr3_nt: TGTGCCAGCGGCCCAGGACTAGTAGGCTACGAGCAGTACTTC; cdr3_aa: CASGPGLVGYEQYF
v_call: TRBV5-1; d_call: -; clone_size: once; j_call: TRBJ2-7; cdr3_nt: TGCGCCAGCAGTATGCGACTCCCGAACGAGCTTAGATCCTACGAGCAGTACTTC; cdr3_aa: CASSMRLPNELRSYEQYF
v_call: TRBV11-2; d_call: -; clone_size: -; j_call: TRBJ2-5; cdr3_nt: TGTGCCAGCAGCCAGGGCCTTCAAGAGACCCAGTACTTC; cdr3_aa: CASSQGLQETQYF
v_call: TRBV4-1; d_call: TRBD2; clone_size: -; j_call: TRBJ2-4; cdr3_nt: TGCGCCAGCAGCCAAGTTAGCGGGAGGCAAGACATTCAGTACTTC; cdr3_aa: CASSQVSGRQDIQYF
v_call: TRBV29-1; d_call: -; clone_size: -; j_call: TRBJ2-5; cdr3_nt: TGCAGCGTCCGGGACACCTACCAAGAGACCCAGTACTTC; cdr3_aa: CSVRDTYQETQYF
v_call: TRBV7-6; d_call: -; clone_size: -; j_call: TRBJ1-5; cdr3_nt: TGTGCCAGCAGCTTAGGCCCCAGGGGAAGCAATCAGCCCCAGCATTTT; cdr3_aa: CASSLGPRGSNQPQHF
v_call: TRBV5-4; d_call: TRBD1; clone_size: once; j_call: TRBJ2-7; cdr3_nt: TGTGCCAGCAGCGGGACAGGGGGGAGCTCCTACGAGCAGTACTTC; cdr3_aa: CASSGTGGSSYEQYF
v_call: TRBV7-9; d_call: -; clone_size: once; j_call: TRBJ1-2; cdr3_nt: TGTTCCAGCAGCTTAGGAGCCGAGGCGAGGTATGGCTACACCTTC; cdr3_aa: CSSSLGAEARYGYTF
v_call: TRBV28; d_call: -; clone_size: -; j_call: TRBJ1-4; cdr3_nt: TGTGCCAGCACACTACCCCCCAGTAATGAAAAACTGTTTTTT; cdr3_aa: CASTLPPSNEKLFF
v_call: TRBV27; d_call: TRBD1; clone_size: -; j_call: TRBJ1-5; cdr3_nt: TGTGCCAGCAGTTCCGAGGACAGGGGGCCATATCAGCCCCAGCATTTT; cdr3_aa: CASSSEDRGPYQPQHF
v_call: TRBV18; d_call: TRBD2; clone_size: -; j_call: TRBJ2-7; cdr3_nt: TGTGCCAGCTCCCCCCGGGAGGGCGAGCAGTACTTC; cdr3_aa: CASSPREGEQYF
v_call: TRBV7-9; d_call: -; clone_size: few; j_call: TRBJ2-5; cdr3_nt: TGTGCCAGCAAGGGGGGGCCGCAAGAGACCCAGTACTTC; cdr3_aa: CASKGGPQETQYF
v_call: TRBV29-1; d_call: TRBD2; clone_size: -; j_call: TRBJ2-3; cdr3_nt: TGCAGCGTCGACGGGACTAGCGGGAGCACAGATACGCAGTATTTT; cdr3_aa: CSVDGTSGSTDTQYF
v_call: TRBV19; d_call: TRBD2; clone_size: -; j_call: TRBJ2-2; cdr3_nt: TGTGCCAGTAGTAATCTAGCGGGCTACACCGGGGAGCTGTTTTTT; cdr3_aa: CASSNLAGYTGELFF
v_call: TRBV2; d_call: -; clone_size: -; j_call: TRBJ2-4; cdr3_nt: TGTGCCAGCAGTGAAGCTAGCGGCAAAAACATTCAGTACTTC; cdr3_aa: CASSEASGKNIQYF
v_call: TRBV11-3; d_call: -; clone_size: -; j_call: TRBJ2-3; cdr3_nt: TGTGCCAGCAGCCAGGTGGGCGCAGATACGCAGTATTTT; cdr3_aa: CASSQVGADTQYF
v_call: TRBV12-5; d_call: -; clone_size: -; j_call: TRBJ2-5; cdr3_nt: TGTGCTAGTGGTTTGGACCAGCGGGTGGAGACCCAGTACTTC; cdr3_aa: CASGLDQRVETQYF
v_call: TRBV4-1; d_call: TRBD2; clone_size: -; j_call: TRBJ2-3; cdr3_nt: TGCGCCAGCAGCCAAGCTAAGTCGGGGGGGCCGGCAGATACGCAGTATTTT; cdr3_aa: CASSQAKSGGPADTQYF
v_call: TRBV9; d_call: TRBD1; clone_size: -; j_call: TRBJ1-1; cdr3_nt: TGTGCCAGCAGCGCCCCCCGGACAGGCCTGAACACTGAAGCTTTCTTT; cdr3_aa: CASSAPRTGLNTEAFF
v_call: TRBV7-2; d_call: TRBD2; clone_size: -; j_call: TRBJ2-1; cdr3_nt: TGTGCCAGCAGCTTAAGACTAGCGGGGGGAGACAATGAGCAGTTCTTC; cdr3_aa: CASSLRLAGGDNEQFF
v_call: TRBV10-3; d_call: TRBD1; clone_size: -; j_call: TRBJ2-7; cdr3_nt: TGTGCCATCAGGGGACAGGGGCCTCCCGAGCAGTACTTC; cdr3_aa: CAIRGQGPPEQYF
v_call: TRBV2; d_call: TRBD2; clone_size: -; j_call: TRBJ2-5; cdr3_nt: TGTGCCAGCAGTGAGTTCAGACTAGCGCGGGAGACCCAGTACTTC; cdr3_aa: CASSEFRLARETQYF
v_call: TRBV30; d_call: -; clone_size: -; j_call: TRBJ2-6; cdr3_nt: TGTGCCTGGAGTGCACAGGGAGGGGGGGCCAACGTCCTGACTTTC; cdr3_aa: CAWSAQGGGANVLTF
v_call: TRBV9; d_call: TRBD1; clone_size: -; j_call: TRBJ2-3; cdr3_nt: TGTGCCAGCAGCGTAGCGGGACAGGGAGTTCCTACGCAGTATTTT; cdr3_aa: CASSVAGQGVPTQYF
v_call: TRBV10-3; d_call: -; clone_size: -; j_call: TRBJ2-4; cdr3_nt: TGTGCCATCAGTGAGTCAACAATAGCCAAAAACATTCAGTACTTC; cdr3_aa: CAISESTIAKNIQYF
v_call: TRBV25-1; d_call: -; clone_size: once; j_call: TRBJ1-2; cdr3_nt: TGTGCCAGCAGTGCCCAGACAGGAATCTATGGCTACACCTTC; cdr3_aa: CASSAQTGIYGYTF
v_call: TRBV7-8; d_call: TRBD1; clone_size: -; j_call: TRBJ1-6; cdr3_nt: TGTGCCAGCAGCGAAAACAGGGGGACACTCTATAATTCACCCCTCCACTTT; cdr3_aa: CASSENRGTLYNSPLHF
v_call: TRBV30; d_call: -; clone_size: -; j_call: TRBJ1-5; cdr3_nt: TGTGCCTGGAGTGGGGCAGCTCCCCGGGGAGGTCAGCCCCAGCATTTT; cdr3_aa: CAWSGAAPRGGQPQHF
v_call: TRBV2; d_call: TRBD1; clone_size: few; j_call: TRBJ2-7; cdr3_nt: TGTGCCAGCAGGGCCGGGACAGGGGTCGCCTACGAGCAGTACTTC; cdr3_aa: CASRAGTGVAYEQYF